The 8 T cell receptor beta chains reported below all come from one sample, sequenced in a study of radiation and T cells in renal cell carcinoma. The protocol was immunoSEQ multiplex PCR, while the TCRdb copy is restricted to in-frame clones and leaves out a portion. The table has roughly 86,000 clones, around four fifths seen once. The time point here: blood 4 weeks post-SBRT, at nephrectomy. Treatment described: 15 Gy SBRT to primary tumor, nephrectomy 4 weeks later. The sequencing used blood, collected from a patient whose treatment included radiotherapy and nephrectomy. The receptor set was obtained from a man aged 45-65 years with renal cell carcinoma.

On this clone itself: Other DNA sequences in the same sample also yield this CDR3. V and J are TRBV6-5 and TRBJ2-7; D remains ambiguous. The ends were cut back, 0 bases at V and 6 bases at J, with 3 bases in the middle. CDR3 length: 11 amino acids. Per the germline V gene, CDR1 is MNHEY and CDR2 is SVGAGI. The CDR3 loop is CASSYSGEQYF. CDR3 nucleotides: TGTGCCAGCAGTTACTCCGGCGAGCAGTACTTC.

The gene calls are TRBV18 and TRBJ2-7, with D perhaps matching TRBD1 (5 bases). The CDR3 extends over 11 amino acids. Trimming removed 4 bases from V and 5 bases from J, with 6 bases in between. Germline CDR1 is KGHSH and CDR2 is LQKENI. The CDR3 reads CASSRGDEQYF. Here the CDR3 DNA reads TGTGCCAGCTCACGGGGCGACGAGCAGTACTTC.

In this sample, this clone turned up once. J is TRBJ1-2 and V is TRBV11-1, with a weak D call TRBD1 (5 bases). V dropped 6 bases and J dropped 5 bases, with 16 bases sitting between them. The CDR3 length is 14 residues. The germline gives CDR1 SGHAT, CDR2 FQDESV (reference sequence). Here the CDR3 reads CASSQLDSRYGYTF. CDR3 nucleotide sequence: TGTGCCAGCAGTCAATTAGACAGTCGGTATGGCTACACCTTC.

This chain connects TRBV7-6 to TRBJ1-2, with a weak D call TRBD1 (6 bases). Trimming removed 5 bases from V and 5 bases from J, with 12 bases in between. The CDR3 runs 13 residues. The V gene's germline CDR1 is SGHVS and CDR2 FNYEAQ. The CDR3 loop is CASSPQGPYGYTF. CDR3 sequence (DNA): TGTGCCAGCAGCCCACAGGGTCCGTATGGCTACACCTTC. The full variable domain, its missing parts supplied by reference TRBV7-6 and TRBJ1-2, is GAGVSQSPRYKVTKRGQDVALRCDPISGHVSLYWYRQALGQGPEFLTYFNYEAQQDKSGLPNDRFSAERPEGSISTLTIQRTEQRDSAMYRCASSPQGPYGYTFGSGTRLTVV.

V and J are TRBV29-1 and TRBJ2-7; 7 bases align to TRBD1. CDR1 is SQVTM, CDR2 ANQGSEA, per germline. This CDR3 has 13 residues. J was trimmed by 0 bases and V by 6 bases; bases with no gene match: 5. Here the CDR3 reads CSVPGQSSYEQYF. CDR3 nucleotides: TGCAGCGTCCCGGGACAGAGCTCCTACGAGCAGTACTTC.

The V gene is TRBV10-3, the J gene TRBJ1-1; D is unresolved. The ends were cut back, 3 bases at V and 5 bases at J, with 10 bases in the middle. The V gene's germline CDR1 is ENHRY and CDR2 SYGVKD. The CDR3 length is 13 residues. The CDR3 coding sequence is TGTGCCATCAGTGATTTACGGGAGACTGAAGCTTTCTTT. It specifies CAISDLRETEAFF.

The rearrangement joins TRBV2 to TRBJ2-1; perhaps TRBD2 as D (6 bases). Trimming took off 10 bases at V and 8 bases at J, with 18 bases between the two ends. The germline V gene has CDR1 SNHLY and CDR2 FYNNEI. The CDR3 has 13 residues. The chain's CDR3 is CATSLANFHEQFF. CDR3 in DNA: TGTGCCACCTCACTAGCAAATTTCCATGAGCAGTTCTTC.

V gene TRBV6-6 combines with J gene TRBJ2-6, with a possible D match to TRBD1 (7 bases). The CDR3 runs 16 residues. The germline gives CDR1 MNHNY, CDR2 SVGAGI (reference sequence). Trimming cost V 8 bases and J 0 bases, with 14 bases left between them. CDR3 residues: CASGQGGFSGANVLTF. Written as DNA, the CDR3 is TGTGCCAGCGGGCAGGGGGGATTCTCTGGGGCCAACGTCCTGACTTTC.